The 2 T cell receptor beta chains below come from one sample, sequenced in a study of shared clonotypes between healthy human individuals. Sequenced by immunoSEQ multiplex PCR; TCRdb stores in-frame clones only, minus some. The sample has roughly 1.4 million clones, just under 99% seen once. Specimen: naive CD4+ T cells sorted from blood. The subset here: CD45RA+ positively selected. These receptors all stem from a man under 40 in good health.

This sequence joins TRBV29-1 and TRBJ1-2; no firm D call. The CDR3 is made up of 15 amino acids. The V end was cut by 4 bases, the J end by 5 bases, with 20 bases between. CDR1 and CDR2 (germline): SQVTM, ANQGSEA. The CDR3 coding sequence is TGCAGCGTTGGGGCGAATGAAGAGTCCTTGTATGGCTACACCTTC. It specifies CSVGANEESLYGYTF.

In DNA form, the CDR3 reads TGTGCCAGCAATCGGGATGGGGGCGGGCTAACTAGCACAGATACGCAGTATTTT. Protein sequence: CASNRDGGGLTSTDTQYF. This chain uses TRBV5-4 with TRBJ2-3; TRBD1 might be the D (6 bases). Germline CDR1 SGHNT, CDR2 YYREEE (reference sequence). The V and J ends lost 6 bases and 0 bases respectively, with 23 bases between them. The CDR3 loop spans 18 amino acids.